This T cell receptor beta chain was recovered during a study of blood T cell repertoires in COVID-19. Whole-study context: Acute-phase and convalescent COVID-19 samples originated in the United States, Italy and Spain. Sample material is recorded as cDNA or gDNA derived from T cells, B-cell-depleted T cells, or PBMCs.

The repertoire was sequenced with immunoSEQ multiplex PCR; TCRdb's copy has only in-frame clones and lacks some. This table holds around 230,000 clones, approximately 83% found once. The V gene's germline CDR1 is SGHRS and CDR2 YFSETQ. Germline trimming cut 5 bases from V and 5 bases from J; bases unmatched to any gene: 13. CDR3 size: 16 residues. The clonotype originates from a man in his forties with acute or convalescent COVID-19. The chain employs TRBV5-1 and TRBJ1-5, with 7 positions matching TRBD1. The specimen sequenced was peripheral blood. The CDR3 loop is CASSTEPGQFHQPQHF. For the CDR3, the DNA is TGCGCCAGCAGTACTGAACCGGGACAGTTTCATCAGCCCCAGCATTTT.